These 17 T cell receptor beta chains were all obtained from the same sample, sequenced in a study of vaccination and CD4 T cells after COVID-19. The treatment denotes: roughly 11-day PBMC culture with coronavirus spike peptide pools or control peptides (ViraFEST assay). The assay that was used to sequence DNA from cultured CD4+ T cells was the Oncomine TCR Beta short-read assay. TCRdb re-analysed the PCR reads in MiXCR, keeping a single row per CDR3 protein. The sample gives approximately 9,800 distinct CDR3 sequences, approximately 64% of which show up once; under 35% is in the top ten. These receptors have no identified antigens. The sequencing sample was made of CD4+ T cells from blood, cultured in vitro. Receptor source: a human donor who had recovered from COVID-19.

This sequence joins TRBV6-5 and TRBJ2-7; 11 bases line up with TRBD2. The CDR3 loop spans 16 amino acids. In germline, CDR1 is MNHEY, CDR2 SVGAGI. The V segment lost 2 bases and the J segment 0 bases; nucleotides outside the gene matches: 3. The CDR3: CASSYQLAGASYEQYF. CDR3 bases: TGTGCCAGCAGTTACCAACTAGCGGGGGCCTCCTACGAGCAGTACTTC.

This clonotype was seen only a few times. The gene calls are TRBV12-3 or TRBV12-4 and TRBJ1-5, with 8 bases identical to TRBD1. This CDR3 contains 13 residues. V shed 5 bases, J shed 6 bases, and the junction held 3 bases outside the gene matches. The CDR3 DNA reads TGTGCCAGCAGTGCCACAGGGGGTCAGCCCCAGCATTTT. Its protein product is CASSATGGQPQHF.

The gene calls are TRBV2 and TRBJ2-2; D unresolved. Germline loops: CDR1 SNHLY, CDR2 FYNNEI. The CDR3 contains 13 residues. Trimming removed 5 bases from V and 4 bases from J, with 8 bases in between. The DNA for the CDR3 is TGTGCCAGCAGTACGGTCCCCACCGGGGAGCTGTTTTTT. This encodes CASSTVPTGELFF.

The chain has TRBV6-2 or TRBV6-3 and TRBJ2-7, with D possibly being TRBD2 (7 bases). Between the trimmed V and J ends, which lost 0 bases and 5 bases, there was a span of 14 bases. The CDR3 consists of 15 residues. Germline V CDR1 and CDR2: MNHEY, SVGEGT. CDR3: CASSYSKRGGDEQYF. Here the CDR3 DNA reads TGTGCCAGCAGTTACTCGAAAAGGGGGGGCGACGAGCAGTACTTC.

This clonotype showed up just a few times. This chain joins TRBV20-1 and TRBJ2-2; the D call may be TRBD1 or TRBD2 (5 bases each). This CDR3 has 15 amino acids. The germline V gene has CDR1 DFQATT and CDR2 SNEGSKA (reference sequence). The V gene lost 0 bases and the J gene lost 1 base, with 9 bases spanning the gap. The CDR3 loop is CSAREGRLNTGELFF. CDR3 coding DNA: TGCAGTGCTAGAGAGGGACGGTTGAACACCGGGGAGCTGTTTTTT.

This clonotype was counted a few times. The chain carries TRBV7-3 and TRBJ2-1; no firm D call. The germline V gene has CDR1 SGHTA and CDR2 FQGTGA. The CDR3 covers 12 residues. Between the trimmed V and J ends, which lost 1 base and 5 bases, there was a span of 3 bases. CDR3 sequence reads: CASSLKDNEQFF. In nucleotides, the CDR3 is TGTGCCAGCAGCTTAAAGGACAATGAGCAGTTCTTC.

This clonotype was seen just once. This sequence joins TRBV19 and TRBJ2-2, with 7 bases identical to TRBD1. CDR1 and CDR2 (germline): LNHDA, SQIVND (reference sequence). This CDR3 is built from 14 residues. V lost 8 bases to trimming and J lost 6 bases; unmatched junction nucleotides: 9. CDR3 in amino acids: CASQGQSRAGELFF. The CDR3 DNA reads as TGTGCCAGTCAGGGACAGTCAAGGGCCGGGGAGCTGTTTTTT.

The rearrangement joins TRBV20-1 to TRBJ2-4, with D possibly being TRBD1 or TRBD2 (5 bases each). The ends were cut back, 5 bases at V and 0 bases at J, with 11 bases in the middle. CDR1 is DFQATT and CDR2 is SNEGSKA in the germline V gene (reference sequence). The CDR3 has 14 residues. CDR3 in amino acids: CSAEGFLAKNIQYF. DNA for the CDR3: TGCAGTGCTGAGGGGTTCCTAGCCAAAAACATTCAGTACTTC.

The CDR3 loop is CASSFRRDPNTEAFF. CDR3 DNA: TGTGCCAGCAGCTTTAGGCGGGACCCGAACACTGAAGCTTTCTTT. The rearrangement uses TRBV7-2 and TRBJ1-1; D possibly corresponds to TRBD1 (5 bases). CDR1 is SGHTA, CDR2 FQGNSA, per germline. Trimming left V 3 bases short and J 1 base short, with 12 bases between. The CDR3 runs to 15 residues.

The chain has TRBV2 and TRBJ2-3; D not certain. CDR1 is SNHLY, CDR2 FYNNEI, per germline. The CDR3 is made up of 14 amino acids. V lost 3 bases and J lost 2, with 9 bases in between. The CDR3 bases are TGTGCCAGCAGTGACTCGGCCTTCACAGATACGCAGTATTTT. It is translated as CASSDSAFTDTQYF.

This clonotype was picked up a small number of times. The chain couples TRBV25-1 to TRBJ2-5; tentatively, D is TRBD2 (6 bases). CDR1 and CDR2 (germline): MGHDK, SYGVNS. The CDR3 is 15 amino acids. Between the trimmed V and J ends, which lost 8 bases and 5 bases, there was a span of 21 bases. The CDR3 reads CASGPGEPRTETQYF. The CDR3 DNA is TGTGCCAGCGGCCCGGGGGAACCTAGAACTGAGACCCAGTACTTC.

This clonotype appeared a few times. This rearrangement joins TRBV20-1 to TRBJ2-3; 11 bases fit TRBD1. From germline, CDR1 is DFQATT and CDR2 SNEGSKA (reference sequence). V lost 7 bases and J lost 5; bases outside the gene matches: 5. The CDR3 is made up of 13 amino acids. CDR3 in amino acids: CSGTGTGGDTQYF. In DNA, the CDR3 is TGCAGTGGCACCGGGACAGGGGGAGATACGCAGTATTTT.

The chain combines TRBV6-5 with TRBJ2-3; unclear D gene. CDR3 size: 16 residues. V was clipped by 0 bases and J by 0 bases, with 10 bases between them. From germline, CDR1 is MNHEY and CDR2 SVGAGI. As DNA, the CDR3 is TGTGCCAGCAGTTACTCGTCTGACCCTAGCACAGATACGCAGTATTTT. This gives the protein CASSYSSDPSTDTQYF.

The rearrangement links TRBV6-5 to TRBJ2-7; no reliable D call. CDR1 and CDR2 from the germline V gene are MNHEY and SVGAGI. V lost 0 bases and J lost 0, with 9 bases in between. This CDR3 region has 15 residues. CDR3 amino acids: CASSYSASLSYEQYF. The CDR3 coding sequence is TGTGCCAGCAGTTACTCGGCTTCCCTCTCCTACGAGCAGTACTTC.

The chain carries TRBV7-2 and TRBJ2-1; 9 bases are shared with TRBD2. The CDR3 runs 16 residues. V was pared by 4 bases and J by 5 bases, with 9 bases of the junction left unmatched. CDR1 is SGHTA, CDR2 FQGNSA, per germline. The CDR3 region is CASSSPGSGRNNEQFF. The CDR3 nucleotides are TGTGCCAGCAGCTCTCCGGGTAGCGGGAGAAACAATGAGCAGTTCTTC.

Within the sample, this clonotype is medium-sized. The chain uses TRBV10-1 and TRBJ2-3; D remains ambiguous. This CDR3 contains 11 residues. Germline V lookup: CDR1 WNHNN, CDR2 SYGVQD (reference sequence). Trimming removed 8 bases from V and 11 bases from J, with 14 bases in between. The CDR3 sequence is CASAPGDGQYF. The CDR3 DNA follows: TGCGCCAGCGCTCCAGGTGATGGGCAGTATTTT.

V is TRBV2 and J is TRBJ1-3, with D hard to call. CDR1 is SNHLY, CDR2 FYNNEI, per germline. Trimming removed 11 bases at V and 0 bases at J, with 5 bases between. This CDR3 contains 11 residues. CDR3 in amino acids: CAAHSGNTIYF. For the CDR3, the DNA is TGTGCCGCCCACTCTGGAAACACCATATATTTT.